This T cell receptor (beta chain) was obtained from a study of breast tumors, draining lymph nodes, adjacent tissues. Findings of the study overall: Luminal-like breast cancer showed significantly greater tumor-nontumor repertoire similarity than basal-like breast cancer did. Most tumor T cells seemingly derive from lymph node, then expand in tumor. Tumor T cell lymph node origin was a supported hypothesis, not proven. Tumor TCR diversity was below lymph nodes but above nontumor tissue.

There are 18 residues in the CDR3. V shed 2 bases, J shed 4 bases, and the junction held 17 bases outside the gene matches. Germline V CDR1 and CDR2: SGHDT, YYEEEE. Breast cancer patients provided tissue from their axillary draining lymph nodes. TCRdb re-analysed the multiplex PCR reads in MiXCR, keeping a single row per CDR3 protein. Of 150,000 to 200,000 distinct CDR3 sequences in the sample, 31% are singletons; the top ten hold roughly 4%. A word on this clonotype: The antigen remains undetermined.

The receptor was isolated from a female donor with breast cancer. Some clones in this sample may be carry-over from other donors' samples. The chain uses TRBV5-6 and TRBJ2-5; 7 nucleotides line up with TRBD2. Source material: axillary lymph node tissue. The DNA for the CDR3 is TGTGCCAGCAGCTTCCTACGACCGGGCGGGGTAGCGGGAGAGACCCAGTACTTC. It translates to CASSFLRPGGVAGETQYF.